A selection of T cell receptor beta chains follows, all from one sample in a study of CD8+ T cells in alopecia areata. Repertoires were generated with immunoSEQ multiplex PCR, while TCRdb's copy carries only in-frame clones and drops some. The data contain 98,000 or so clones, 50% to 75% of them singletons. The material was CD8+ T cells sorted from blood, obtained at week 4, from a patient treated with tofacitinib. These receptors were taken from a human donor with alopecia areata. Both conserved end residues are part of each CDR3. A D gene is named only where the DNA matches it firmly. The size entry is marked missing in some rows and otherwise reads once, few, many or a size class.

few,TRBV28,-,TRBJ2-5,TGTGCCAGCAGTTCCCCGGCGGCCCCAGAGACCCAGTACTTC,CASSSPAAPETQYF
few,TRBV15,-,TRBJ1-5,TGTGCCACCAGCAGAGCGGATGGGCAGCCCCAGCATTTT,CATSRADGQPQHF
-,TRBV6-5,TRBD1,TRBJ1-2,TGTGCCAGCAGTTCATTGGACAGGAGTAACTATGGCTACACCTTC,CASSSLDRSNYGYTF
-,TRBV25-1,TRBD1,TRBJ2-3,TGTGCCAGCAGTACAGGGGCAGGCACAGATACGCAGTATTTT,CASSTGAGTDTQYF
-,TRBV9,-,TRBJ1-2,TGTGCCAGCAGCGTAGAGGGACCCAACTATGGCTACACCTTC,CASSVEGPNYGYTF
few,TRBV7-3,TRBD2,TRBJ2-3,TGTGCCAGCAGGTATAGCGGGGCTAGCACAGATACGCAGTATTTT,CASRYSGASTDTQYF
-,TRBV27,-,TRBJ2-7,TGTGCCAGCAGCGGGGGTTCCTACGAGCAGTACTTC,CASSGGSYEQYF
few,TRBV7-2,-,TRBJ2-7,TGTGCCAGCAGCTTAGTTGGCGGGACGACCTACGAGCAGTACTTC,CASSLVGGTTYEQYF
-,TRBV27,-,TRBJ2-7,TGTGCCAGCAGTTTAGCGGGACCCTACGAGCAGTACTTC,CASSLAGPYEQYF
-,TRBV30,-,TRBJ2-2,TGTGCCTGGAGTGTGAACACCGGGGAGCTGTTTTTT,CAWSVNTGELFF
-,TRBV14,-,TRBJ2-7,TGTGCCAGCAGCCGAGTTAATGTAGGGGAGCAGTACTTC,CASSRVNVGEQYF
-,TRBV28,TRBD2,TRBJ2-3,TGTGCCAGCAGTCCCCGGACTAGCGGGTGGGGATCGCAGTATTTT,CASSPRTSGWGSQYF
-,TRBV9,TRBD1,TRBJ1-1,TGTGCCAGCAGCGCAAACCGGGACAGGGGCGGGAACACTGAAGCTTTCTTT,CASSANRDRGGNTEAFF
-,TRBV19,-,TRBJ1-1,TGTGCCAGTAGCGTGACAGAGAACACTGAAGCTTTCTTT,CASSVTENTEAFF